Following are 6 T cell receptor beta chains from one sample sequenced in a study of HIV-infected patients and healthy controls. Each CDR3 protein gets one entry after TCRdb re-called the 5' RACE reads with MiXCR. The sample contains around 64,000 distinct CDR3 sequences, 16% of which appear only once. The sequencing input was CD4+ T cells from blood. The receptor source for this set is a human donor in good health.

Many counts were recorded for this clonotype. CDR3 region: CASSETGIKPQHF. CDR3 nucleotide sequence: TGTGCCAGCAGTGAAACAGGGATCAAGCCCCAGCATTTT. The rearrangement joins TRBV28 to TRBJ1-5, with D perhaps matching TRBD1 (6 bases). Germline V gene data show CDR1 as MDHEN and CDR2 as SYDVKM. V lost 5 bases, J lost 8 bases, and 13 bases lay in between. This CDR3 has 13 residues.

This clonotype was recorded many times. The gene calls are TRBV12-3 or TRBV12-4 and TRBJ2-1, with no clear D. Trimming left V 1 base short and J 0 bases short, with 10 bases between. The CDR3 consists of 16 residues. The CDR3 reads CASSLDLGYSYNEQFF. CDR3 nucleotide sequence: TGTGCCAGCAGTTTAGACCTGGGCTACTCCTACAATGAGCAGTTCTTC.

The table lists this clonotype with many counts. The V call is TRBV29-1, the J call TRBJ2-1; D gene unclear. V lost 7 bases and J lost 4, with 17 bases in between. CDR3 length equals 14 residues. From germline, CDR1 is SQVTM and CDR2 ANQGSEA. Here the CDR3 DNA reads TGCAGCGCGTACAGTCAGAGCATTTACAATGAGCAGTTCTTC. Translated: CSAYSQSIYNEQFF.

The DNA for the CDR3 is TGTGCCAGCGTAGCGGGAGGGTACAATGAGCAGTTCTTC. Encoded protein: CASVAGGYNEQFF. The V and J genes are TRBV6-6 and TRBJ2-1; 11 nucleotides agree with TRBD2. The CDR3 extends over 13 amino acids. J gave up 4 bases and V 8 bases, and 1 base lay outside the gene matches. The germline gives CDR1 MNHNY, CDR2 SVGAGI (reference sequence).

This rearrangement joins TRBV7-9 to TRBJ1-6; perhaps TRBD1 as D (5 bases). V dropped 0 bases and J dropped 9 bases, with 12 bases sitting between them. Germline assignment: CDR1 SEHNR and CDR2 FQNEAQ (reference sequence). This CDR3 region has 15 residues. For the CDR3, the DNA is TGTGCCAGCAGCTTAGCGGGGGAGTTCGGTTCACCCCTCCACTTT. Its protein is CASSLAGEFGSPLHF.

This clonotype was picked up many times. The rearrangement links TRBV10-2 to TRBJ1-1, with D unclear. V lost 6 bases and J 7 bases, leaving 9 bases between the germline ends. The CDR3 sequence is 11 residues long. Looked up from germline, CDR1 is WSHSY and CDR2 is SAAADI. CDR3: CASSQTREAFF. The CDR3, as DNA: TGCGCCAGCAGCCAAACACGTGAAGCTTTCTTT.